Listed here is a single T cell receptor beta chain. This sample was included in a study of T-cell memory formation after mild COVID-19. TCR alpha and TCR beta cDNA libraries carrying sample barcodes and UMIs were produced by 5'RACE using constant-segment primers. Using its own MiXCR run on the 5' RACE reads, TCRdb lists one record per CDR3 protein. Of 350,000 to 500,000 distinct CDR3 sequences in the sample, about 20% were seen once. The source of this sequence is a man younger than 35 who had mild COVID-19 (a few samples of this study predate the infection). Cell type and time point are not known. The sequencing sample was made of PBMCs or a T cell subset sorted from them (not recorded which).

The DNA for the CDR3 is TGTGCCAGCAGTTTAGACAGCCAAGGGGGAATTTATGGCTACACCTTC. Its translation is CASSLDSQGGIYGYTF. The chain links TRBV28 to TRBJ1-2, with D possibly being TRBD1 (6 bases). The V end was cut by 2 bases, the J end by 5 bases, with 18 bases between. CDR1 and CDR2 (germline): MDHEN, SYDVKM. The CDR3 is made up of 16 amino acids.